These 24 T cell receptor beta chains were all obtained from the same sample, sequenced in a study of resident and recirculating memory T cells in vitiligo. This table comes from immunoSEQ multiplex PCR, and its TCRdb copy is limited to in-frame clones, with some not included. Among about 76,000 clones, about 91% were seen once, and the ten largest hold 5%. Sample: blood. The receptors stem from a male donor with vitiligo.

CDR3 loop: CAISTRGTAAEQYF. In DNA form, the CDR3 reads TGTGCCATCAGTACCCGGGGGACGGCGGCCGAGCAGTACTTC. The genes are TRBV10-3 and TRBJ2-7; perhaps TRBD2 as D (6 bases). Germline V gene sequence: CDR1 ENHRY, CDR2 SYGVKD. Trimming removed 5 bases from V and 6 bases from J, with 17 bases in between. The CDR3 sequence is 14 residues long.

The rearrangement joins TRBV28 to TRBJ2-5; D remains ambiguous. V was clipped by 5 bases and J by 11 bases, with 18 bases between them. This CDR3 contains 13 residues. Germline V gives CDR1 MDHEN, CDR2 SYDVKM. CDR3 sequence: CASSTRPQERQYF. Written as DNA, the CDR3 is TGTGCCAGCAGTACCAGGCCCCAAGAACGGCAGTACTTC.

V gene TRBV11-3 combines with J gene TRBJ2-6; D may be TRBD2 (6 bases). Trimming pared 1 base from V and 4 bases from J, leaving 11 bases between. The CDR3 runs 16 residues. CDR1 is SGHNT, CDR2 YENEEA, per germline. CDR3 protein: CASSLVRGEGANVLTF. The CDR3 DNA reads TGTGCCAGCAGCTTAGTTCGCGGGGAAGGGGCCAACGTCCTGACTTTC.

The chain combines TRBV28 with TRBJ1-1, with a tentative D call TRBD1 (5 bases). This CDR3 contains 14 residues. V dropped 5 bases and J dropped 6 bases, with 16 bases sitting between them. Germline V CDR1 and CDR2: MDHEN, SYDVKM. The CDR3 region is CASSLPGIGAEAFF. The CDR3 DNA sequence: TGTGCCAGCAGTCTCCCAGGGATTGGCGCTGAAGCTTTCTTT.

The chain combines TRBV6-5 with TRBJ2-5; 9 bases match TRBD2. The DNA end favors TRBJ2-7, so the J call may be wrong. The CDR3 sequence is 15 residues long. Per the germline V gene, CDR1 is MNHEY and CDR2 is SVGAGI. CDR3 in amino acids: CASSYPAGGTLEQYF. CDR3 DNA: TGTGCCAGCAGTTACCCCGCGGGAGGGACACTCGAGCAGTACTTC.

This chain joins TRBV19 and TRBJ1-1; 8 bases map to TRBD1. The germline V gene encodes CDR1 LNHDA and CDR2 SQIVND (reference sequence). J lost 0 bases, V lost 4 bases, and 4 bases had no gene match. CDR3 size: 15 residues. The CDR3 DNA sequence: TGTGCCAGTAGTACAGAGGACAGGGTGAACACTGAAGCTTTCTTT. Amino acid sequence: CASSTEDRVNTEAFF.

The rearrangement uses TRBV28 and TRBJ2-7; a possible D gene is TRBD2 (6 bases). Germline-derived CDR1 and CDR2 are MDHEN and SYDVKM. This CDR3 is built from 15 residues. With 3 bases removed from V and 0 bases from J, the gap between germline ends came to 12 bases. This chain's CDR3 is CASSFQRAVSYEQYF. CDR3 nucleotide sequence: TGTGCCAGCAGTTTTCAGCGGGCGGTCTCCTACGAGCAGTACTTC. The full variable domain, rest sourced from reference TRBV28 and TRBJ2-7, is DVKVTQSSRYLVKRTGEKVFLECVQDMDHENMFWYRQDPGLGLRLIYFSYDVKMKEKGDIPEGYSVSREKKERFSLILESASTNQTSMYLCASSFQRAVSYEQYFGPGTRLTVT.

The chain couples TRBV18 to TRBJ2-1; 11 bases are shared with TRBD2. Germline CDR1 and CDR2: KGHSH and LQKENI. CDR3 size: 15 residues. The V and J ends lost 1 base and 8 bases, in that order; junction bases with no gene match: 4. CDR3 in amino acids: CASSPQLAGADEQFF. In DNA form, the CDR3 reads TGTGCCAGCTCACCACAACTAGCGGGAGCGGATGAGCAGTTCTTC.

The chain combines TRBV27 with TRBJ2-3; no clear D gene. CDR3 length: 15 residues. Looked up from germline, CDR1 is MNHEY and CDR2 is SMNVEV (reference sequence). The V gene lost 2 bases and the J gene lost 0 bases, with 9 bases spanning the gap. The CDR3 sequence is CASSLGQPSTDTQYF. DNA for the CDR3: TGTGCCAGCAGTTTAGGGCAGCCTAGCACAGATACGCAGTATTTT.

The chain is built from TRBV7-9 and TRBJ2-1; 10 bases agree with TRBD2. V gave up 4 bases and J gave up 1 base; unmatched junction bases: 1. CDR1 and CDR2 from the germline V gene are SEHNR and FQNEAQ (reference sequence). The CDR3 has 15 residues. The CDR3 spells CASSYSGRSYNEQFF. The CDR3 DNA reads as TGTGCCAGCAGCTATAGCGGGAGGTCCTACAATGAGCAGTTCTTC. The whole variable domain, remainder taken from reference TRBV7-9 and TRBJ2-1, is DTGVSQNPRHKITKRGQNVTFRCDPISEHNRLYWYRQTLGQGPEFLTYFQNEAQLEKSRLLSDRFSAERPKGSFSTLEIQRTEQGDSAMYLCASSYSGRSYNEQFFGPGTRLTVL.

This chain connects TRBV29-1 to TRBJ2-1, with D perhaps matching TRBD2 (6 bases). The germline V gene has CDR1 SQVTM and CDR2 ANQGSEA. The CDR3 is 17 amino acids. The V end lost 3 bases, the J end lost 1 base, and 19 bases lay between the germline ends. Here the CDR3 reads CSVEGLVGSGSYNEQFF. In DNA, the CDR3 is TGCAGCGTTGAGGGGCTGGTCGGGAGCGGATCCTACAATGAGCAGTTCTTC.

This chain connects TRBV4-1 to TRBJ2-5; TRBD2 matches 10 bases. The germline V gene has CDR1 MGHRA and CDR2 YSYEKL. V dropped 0 bases and J dropped 4; count of bases not matched to a gene: 2. The CDR3 has 15 amino acids. The CDR3 DNA sequence: TGCGCCAGCAGCCAAGATAGACTAGCGGGAGAGACCCAGTACTTC. As protein: CASSQDRLAGETQYF.

This sequence joins TRBV2 and TRBJ1-5; D is unclear. Trimming removed 2 bases at V and 0 bases at J, with 11 bases between. The CDR3 covers 16 residues. Germline CDR1 SNHLY, CDR2 FYNNEI. The CDR3 here is CASSELAGNSNQPQHF. Here the CDR3 DNA reads TGTGCCAGCAGTGAATTGGCAGGCAATAGCAATCAGCCCCAGCATTTT.

The chain links TRBV11-3 to TRBJ2-5; 8 bases line up with TRBD2. V was pared by 5 bases and J by 1 base, with 3 bases of the junction left unmatched. This CDR3 comprises 14 residues. Germline assignment: CDR1 SGHNT and CDR2 YENEEA. The CDR3, as DNA: TGTGCCAGCAGCCGGGGGGGATCCCAAGAGACCCAGTACTTC. Protein: CASSRGGSQETQYF.

The CDR3 DNA follows: TGCGCCAGCAGCGTAACCGGGACAGGGACCTACGAGCAGTACTTC. Translated: CASSVTGTGTYEQYF. The chain is built from TRBV5-1 and TRBJ2-7; 9 bases are a match to TRBD1. V lost 4 bases and J lost 2; bases outside the gene matches: 7. The CDR3 is 15 residues long. Looked up from germline, CDR1 is SGHRS and CDR2 is YFSETQ.

The chain carries TRBV11-3 and TRBJ1-1; no definite D call. The CDR3 spans 14 residues. Germline CDR1 is SGHNT and CDR2 is YENEEA. V was trimmed by 0 bases and J by 1 base, leaving 6 bases between them. CDR3 amino acids: CASSLDRGNTEAFF. The CDR3 nucleotides are TGTGCCAGCAGCTTAGATCGGGGGAACACTGAAGCTTTCTTT.

Notes on this clone: At the DNA level, this CDR3 is encoded by other sequences in the same sample as well. This chain joins TRBV28 and TRBJ2-7; 9 nucleotides line up with TRBD1. V dropped 6 bases and J dropped 1; count of bases not matched to a gene: 1. The length of the CDR3 is 13 residues. From germline, CDR1 is MDHEN and CDR2 SYDVKM. CDR3 nucleotides: TGTGCCAGCAGGGACAGGGGATCCTACGAGCAGTACTTC. It codes for CASRDRGSYEQYF.

V gene TRBV7-2 combines with J gene TRBJ2-7; TRBD2 agrees at 11 bases. V dropped 2 bases and J dropped 2; count of bases not matched to a gene: 2. Germline V lookup: CDR1 SGHTA, CDR2 FQGNSA. The CDR3 length is 15 residues. The DNA of the CDR3 is TGTGCCAGCAGCTTAACTAGCGGGAGAACCTACGAGCAGTACTTC. Translation gives CASSLTSGRTYEQYF.

This chain uses TRBV21-1 with TRBJ2-3; the D call of TRBD1 is as the table states it, not checked on the DNA. TRBV21-1 is reported as a pseudogene. This CDR3 comprises 18 residues. DNA for the CDR3: TGTGCCAGCAGCAAGGGGGGACAGGGGGCGTATAAGCAAGATACGCAGTATTTT. Amino acids: CASSKGGQGAYKQDTQYF.

The chain recombines TRBV5-1 with TRBJ2-3; 7 bases agree with TRBD2. The J segment lost 3 bases and the V segment lost 4 bases, leaving 8 bases of the junction unmatched. Germline V gene sequence: CDR1 SGHRS, CDR2 YFSETQ. The CDR3 spans 15 residues. As DNA, the CDR3 is TGCGCCAGCAGCCCGAGCGGGATGGGTACAGATACGCAGTATTTT. Amino acids: CASSPSGMGTDTQYF. The full variable domain, with the rest looked up from reference TRBV5-1 and TRBJ2-3, is KAGVTQTPRYLIKTRGQQVTLSCSPISGHRSVSWYQQTPGQGLQFLFEYFSETQRNKGNFPGRFSGRQFSNSRSEMNVSTLELGDSALYLCASSPSGMGTDTQYFGPGTRLTVL.

The chain recombines TRBV4-1 with TRBJ1-2; unclear D gene. In germline, CDR1 is MGHRA, CDR2 YSYEKL. This CDR3 contains 15 residues. V was shortened by 0 bases and J by 7 bases, with 15 bases between the two germline ends. The CDR3 DNA is TGCGCCAGCAGCCAAGACGAACAGATTTTCGGTGGCTACACCTTC. Translated: CASSQDEQIFGGYTF.

J is TRBJ2-1 and V is TRBV7-9, with D maybe TRBD2 (5 bases). Germline V gene lookup returns CDR1 SEHNR and CDR2 FQNEAQ (reference sequence). The CDR3 is 14 amino acids. V was cut by 1 base and J by 7 bases, with 11 bases left in between. CDR3 nucleotide sequence: TGTGCCAGCAGCTTAGACGGGGAATGGAATGAGCAGTTCTTC. It translates to CASSLDGEWNEQFF.

This clone is a singleton in its sample. The V gene is TRBV29-1, the J gene TRBJ2-5; possibly TRBD2 for D (6 bases). Germline CDR1 SQVTM, CDR2 ANQGSEA. The CDR3 is 18 amino acids. Trimming cost V 4 bases and J 3 bases, with 27 bases left between them. CDR3 protein: CSVAWTTWDSGPKETQYF. The CDR3 region has the DNA TGCAGCGTTGCGTGGACGACCTGGGACTCGGGTCCGAAAGAGACCCAGTACTTC. The complete variable domain, with remaining parts taken from reference TRBV29-1 and TRBJ2-5, reads SAVISQKPSRDICQRGTSLTIQCQVDSQVTMMFWYRQQPGQSLTLIATANQGSEATYESGFVIDKFPISRPNLTFSTLTVSNMSPEDSSIYLCSVAWTTWDSGPKETQYFGPGTRLLVL.

A single count supports this clone. J is TRBJ2-5 and V is TRBV5-1; no clear D. Germline V gene lookup returns CDR1 SGHRS and CDR2 YFSETQ. Trimming took off 7 bases at V and 2 bases at J, with 12 bases between the two ends. The CDR3 loop spans 13 amino acids. CDR3 protein: CASHPAVQETQYF. The CDR3 DNA sequence: TGCGCCAGCCATCCGGCGGTGCAAGAGACCCAGTACTTC. The full variable domain, with the rest looked up from reference TRBV5-1 and TRBJ2-5, is KAGVTQTPRYLIKTRGQQVTLSCSPISGHRSVSWYQQTPGQGLQFLFEYFSETQRNKGNFPGRFSGRQFSNSRSEMNVSTLELGDSALYLCASHPAVQETQYFGPGTRLLVL.